Listed below are T cell receptor beta chains from one sample, sequenced in a study of cytomegalovirus exposure and HLA in healthy donors. The method was immunoSEQ multiplex PCR; TCRdb's version includes in-frame clones alone and lacks a portion of them. The sample comprises a few hundred thousand clones, roughly 80% of which are singletons, and 0.3% rests with the top ten. Sequenced sample: PBMCs. These receptors all come from a girl aged 2 to 10 in good health and CMV-seronegative. CDR3s include the opening cysteine and the closing phenylalanine or tryptophan. The D gene is left open where the match is weak. Clone size is shown for a subset of rows, as once, few, many or a class of expanded clone.

j_call clone_size d_call v_call cdr3_aa cdr3_nt
TRBJ1-3 NA NA TRBV7-9 CASSLGQVGNTIYF TGTGCCAGCAGCTTGGGGCAGGTCGGAAACACCATATATTTT
TRBJ2-7 NA NA TRBV5-1 CASSLSAGLGSYEQYF TGCGCCAGCAGCTTGTCCGCGGGACTGGGCTCCTACGAGCAGTACTTC
TRBJ1-2 few TRBD1 TRBV5-3 CARSTDRGYGYTF TGTGCCAGAAGCACGGACAGGGGCTATGGCTACACCTTC
TRBJ1-5 once NA TRBV10-3 CAIRDLGNQPQHF TGTGCCATCAGGGACTTGGGCAATCAGCCCCAGCATTTT
TRBJ2-5 NA TRBD2 TRBV6-1 CASSGQAGAQETQYF TGTGCCAGCAGTGGTCAAGCGGGGGCCCAAGAGACCCAGTACTTC
TRBJ2-7 NA TRBD1 TRBV5-1 CASSRTGIFYEQYF TGCGCCAGCAGTAGGACAGGGATCTTCTACGAGCAGTACTTC
TRBJ2-3 NA TRBD1 TRBV7-9 CASSQGTGLTDTQYF TGTGCCAGCAGCCAGGGGACAGGCCTTACAGATACGCAGTATTTT
TRBJ1-6 NA TRBD1 TRBV30 CAWSLSGGGNSPLHF TGTGCCTGGAGTCTTTCAGGGGGCGGTAATTCACCCCTCCACTTT
TRBJ2-7 NA TRBD2 TRBV19 CASSRGLAGWSAYEQYF TGTGCCAGTAGTCGGGGACTAGCGGGGTGGTCCGCCTACGAGCAGTACTTC
TRBJ1-2 few NA TRBV9 CASSVSPGSTNYGYTF TGTGCCAGCAGCGTGTCCCCCGGGTCGACTAACTATGGCTACACCTTC
TRBJ1-1 NA NA TRBV10-2 CASTWATEAFF TGCGCCAGCACTTGGGCAACTGAAGCTTTCTTT
TRBJ1-2 NA TRBD1 TRBV28 CASSIQGGYGYTF TGTGCCAGCAGTATACAGGGGGGTTATGGCTACACCTTC
TRBJ2-5 NA TRBD2 TRBV18 CASSPTSGGAEGETQYF TGTGCCAGCTCTCCCACCTCCGGGGGGGCCGAGGGTGAGACCCAGTACTTC
TRBJ1-5 NA NA TRBV27 CASSLPYSNQPQHF TGTGCCAGCAGCCTCCCGTATAGCAATCAGCCCCAGCATTTT
TRBJ2-2 NA NA TRBV19 CASKTRRNTGELFF TGTGCCAGTAAGACTCGGCGGAACACCGGGGAGCTGTTTTTT
TRBJ2-1 NA TRBD2 TRBV7-9 CASASGSNEQFF TGTGCCAGCGCTAGCGGGAGCAATGAGCAGTTCTTC
TRBJ2-2 NA NA TRBV28 CASSWWRGSGKPNTGELFF TGTGCCAGCAGTTGGTGGAGAGGTAGCGGCAAACCGAACACCGGGGAGCTGTTTTTT
TRBJ1-4 NA NA TRBV7-2 CASSPSVGGKLFF TGTGCCAGCAGCCCAAGTGTCGGAGGAAAACTGTTTTTT
TRBJ2-5 once TRBD2 TRBV2 CASSDRVAGVETQYF TGTGCCAGCAGTGACAGAGTAGCGGGGGTGGAGACCCAGTACTTC
TRBJ2-7 NA NA TRBV2 CASSAIGEQYF TGTGCCAGCAGTGCCATCGGCGAGCAGTACTTC
TRBJ2-7 few NA TRBV7-7 CASSLNPSGYEQYF TGTGCCAGCAGCTTGAACCCCTCGGGTTACGAGCAGTACTTC
TRBJ2-7 NA NA TRBV28 CASGPHYEQYF TGTGCCAGCGGGCCTCACTACGAGCAGTACTTC
TRBJ2-5 NA TRBD1 TRBV2 CASRFTGTGSQSGKTQYF TGTGCCAGCAGATTTACCGGGACAGGGTCTCAGAGCGGGAAGACCCAGTACTTC
TRBJ2-7 NA NA TRBV27 CASSPIAPAFPEQYF TGTGCCAGCAGTCCCATAGCGCCAGCTTTTCCCGAGCAGTACTTC
TRBJ2-3 few NA TRBV7-6 CASSLVQGGGTDTQYF TGTGCCAGCAGCTTAGTCCAGGGTGGGGGCACAGATACGCAGTATTTT
TRBJ2-3 NA NA TRBV13 CASSSFAGSPGTQYF TGTGCCAGCAGCTCCTTTGCGGGGAGCCCTGGTACGCAGTATTTT
TRBJ1-2 NA TRBD1 TRBV10-3 CAISEWTGLYGYTF TGTGCCATCAGTGAGTGGACAGGGCTCTATGGCTACACCTTC
TRBJ2-7 NA TRBD2 TRBV11-3 CASSLGSGDAYEQYF TGTGCCAGCAGCTTGGGCAGCGGGGACGCCTACGAGCAGTACTTC
TRBJ2-7 NA TRBD1 TRBV4-2 CASSQERDRGHAGSYEQYF TGTGCCAGCAGCCAAGAACGGGACAGGGGCCATGCCGGCTCCTACGAGCAGTACTTC
TRBJ2-7 NA NA TRBV27 CASSPGTRGYEQYF TGTGCCAGCAGTCCCGGGACTCGTGGCTACGAGCAGTACTTC
TRBJ2-1 NA NA TRBV5-6 CASSLDIGVDEQFF TGTGCCAGCAGCTTGGATATAGGGGTCGATGAGCAGTTCTTC
TRBJ2-2 NA TRBD1 TRBV11-3 CASSLSPSEPDRDDTGELFF TGTGCCAGCAGCTTATCCCCGTCTGAACCCGACAGGGACGACACCGGGGAGCTGTTTTTT
TRBJ2-7 NA TRBD1 TRBV5-1 CASSYPPGQGHEQYF TGCGCCAGCAGCTATCCCCCGGGACAGGGCCACGAGCAGTACTTC
TRBJ1-6 NA TRBD1 TRBV9 CASSVRDRVNSPLHF TGTGCCAGCAGCGTCCGGGACAGGGTGAATTCACCCCTCCACTTT
TRBJ2-5 NA NA TRBV6-4 CASSEQQETQYF TGTGCCAGCAGTGAACAGCAAGAGACCCAGTACTTC
TRBJ2-5 NA NA TRBV5-5 CASSNDPQGGETQYF TGTGCCAGCAGCAATGACCCCCAGGGGGGAGAGACCCAGTACTTC
TRBJ1-2 NA TRBD1 TRBV5-1 CASSRGQTNYGYTF TGCGCCAGCAGCCGGGGACAGACTAACTATGGCTACACCTTC
TRBJ2-2 NA TRBD1 TRBV18 CASSPRQGLTGELFF TGTGCCAGCTCACCGAGACAGGGGCTGACCGGGGAGCTGTTTTTT
TRBJ1-5 NA NA TRBV4-1 CASSVHLNQPQHF TGCGCCAGCAGCGTTCACCTAAATCAGCCCCAGCATTTT
TRBJ1-3 few TRBD1 TRBV7-9 CASGDRVGNTIYF TGTGCCAGCGGGGACAGGGTCGGAAACACCATATATTTT
TRBJ2-7 NA NA TRBV6-1 CASSESWRGSSYEQYF TGTGCCAGCAGTGAAAGTTGGAGGGGCAGTTCCTACGAGCAGTACTTC
TRBJ1-2 NA TRBD1 TRBV7-9 CASSRQEDRALYGYTF TGTGCCAGCAGCCGCCAAGAGGACAGGGCTTTATATGGCTACACCTTC
TRBJ2-7 NA TRBD2 TRBV5-1 CASRDSSGTISYEQYF TGCGCCAGCCGGGATTCTAGCGGGACGATTTCCTACGAGCAGTACTTC
TRBJ2-7 NA NA TRBV11-2 CASSLDMTPEQYF TGTGCCAGCAGCTTAGATATGACTCCCGAGCAGTACTTC
TRBJ2-7 few NA TRBV27 CASSPVGDSYEQYF TGTGCCAGCAGCCCCGTAGGCGACTCCTACGAGCAGTACTTC
TRBJ1-3 NA NA TRBV19 CASKLPGGNTIYF TGTGCCAGTAAACTCCCGGGAGGAAACACCATATATTTT
TRBJ2-3 few TRBD2 TRBV15 CATRGDTDTQYF TGTGCCACCCGGGGGGACACAGATACGCAGTATTTT